These T cell receptor beta chains were read from a single sample in a study of monozygotic twins with inflammatory bowel disease. TCRdb derives one entry per CDR3 protein from the 5' RACE reads, leaving out DNA. Listed are fewer than 450,000 distinct CDR3 sequences; just over 2.5% falls within the top ten. Sample: blood. The receptors here all came from a human donor with ulcerative colitis or Crohn's disease, or a healthy co-twin of an affected twin (not recorded which). The CDR3 runs from the conserved cysteine through the conserved F or W.

CASGGSYNEQFF	TRBV6-1	TRBJ2-1
CASSFGGVGSGNTIYF	TRBV12-3/TRBV12-4	TRBJ1-3
CAGGTSGSRYNEQFF	TRBV30	TRBJ2-1
CSARDHTSSSQETQYF	TRBV20-1	TRBJ2-5
CASSRDYRGPTGELFF	TRBV5-1	TRBJ2-2
CAIARRTDFTDTQYF	TRBV10-3	TRBJ2-3
CASSVDEGQPQHF	TRBV9	TRBJ1-5
CASSIVGSAYNEQFF	TRBV19	TRBJ2-1
CASTRTGQETQYF	TRBV5-1	TRBJ2-5
CASSYSLGSGNEQFF	TRBV6-2/TRBV6-3	TRBJ2-1
CASSLDTGTGEAYEQYF	TRBV5-1	TRBJ2-7
CASSLLSDPGANVLTF	TRBV5-1	TRBJ2-6
CASSLGDRENTEAFF	TRBV5-1	TRBJ1-1
CASSPYRGGTEAFF	TRBV12-3/TRBV12-4	TRBJ1-1
CASIGTGINIQYF	TRBV27	TRBJ2-4
CASSVVAADTQYF	TRBV9	TRBJ2-3
CASSQVGQYEDTEAFF	TRBV4-2	TRBJ1-1
CASSQEGKETQYF	TRBV4-3	TRBJ2-5
CASRLASDTQYF	TRBV12-3/TRBV12-4	TRBJ2-3
CSARDRGRGLRGGYTF	TRBV20-1	TRBJ1-2
CASSQDLWGTDTQYF	TRBV5-1	TRBJ2-3
CASSPRDSRNTIYF	TRBV9	TRBJ1-3
CASSSAGRQNIQYF	TRBV12-3/TRBV12-4	TRBJ2-4
CASSQFGTGDVEKLFF	TRBV4-3	TRBJ1-4
CASSPLGTGTDTQYF	TRBV18	TRBJ2-3
CSAREYSRTGELFF	TRBV20-1	TRBJ2-2
CASSLQATNNEQFF	TRBV6-2/TRBV6-3	TRBJ2-1
CATSTLGAGGNTDTQYF	TRBV15	TRBJ2-3
CASNRVPAQYF	TRBV6-5	TRBJ2-3
CASSLLLAAEETQYF	TRBV3-1	TRBJ2-5
CSARETHGGFTYEQYF	TRBV20-1	TRBJ2-7
CASSAGLAGVREQFF	TRBV5-5	TRBJ2-1
CSARDGPTDLNTEAFF	TRBV20-1	TRBJ1-1
CASSPGATTETQYF	TRBV18	TRBJ2-5
CSVEVSSGSPLHF	TRBV29-1	TRBJ1-6
CASSTTGVSEAFF	TRBV11-3	TRBJ1-1
CASTIPPYEQYF	TRBV28	TRBJ2-7
CASSRTGENGELFF	TRBV6-4	TRBJ2-2
CASIRAPFNEQFF	TRBV12-3/TRBV12-4	TRBJ2-1
CATSVLEAQFGQPQHF	TRBV24-1	TRBJ1-5
CASSYLVGTGRTATNEKLFF	TRBV6-2/TRBV6-3	TRBJ1-4
CASSVVGDSGANVLTF	TRBV9	TRBJ2-6
CAISEFTGVNEQFF	TRBV10-3	TRBJ2-1
CASSAGTVPYEQYF	TRBV5-1	TRBJ2-7
CASRLAGGGAPYEQYF	TRBV12-2	TRBJ2-7
CASSPGTGRAFF	TRBV6-4	TRBJ1-1